Listed below are T cell receptor beta chains from one sample, sequenced in a study of cytomegalovirus exposure and HLA in healthy donors. Repertoires were generated with immunoSEQ multiplex PCR, while TCRdb's copy carries only in-frame clones and drops some. Of over 85,000 clones in the sample, roughly 80% were seen once. Specimen: PBMCs. Every receptor here comes from a woman aged 25-40 years in good health and CMV-seronegative. CDR3s include the opening cysteine and the closing phenylalanine or tryptophan. D genes are given only for firm matches. For some rows the clone size is stated as once, few or many, or as a class when expanded; others skip it.

cdr3_nt: TGTGCCAGCAGCTTGCGGGGAATGAACACTGAAGCTTTCTTT; cdr3_aa: CASSLRGMNTEAFF; d_call: NA; clone_size: NA; cdr3_length: 14; v_call: TRBV7-3; j_call: TRBJ1-1
cdr3_nt: TGTGCTAGCAGCTTAGCGCAGTACAATGAGCAGTTCTTC; cdr3_aa: CASSLAQYNEQFF; d_call: NA; clone_size: NA; cdr3_length: 13; v_call: TRBV7-7; j_call: TRBJ2-1
cdr3_nt: TGCAGCGTTGGACTAGCGGGAGTTAATCACGAGCAGTACTTC; cdr3_aa: CSVGLAGVNHEQYF; d_call: TRBD2; clone_size: few; cdr3_length: 14; v_call: TRBV29-1; j_call: TRBJ2-7
cdr3_nt: TGTGCCTGTGTACCCGGCGGGTTGAACACTGAAGCTTTCTTT; cdr3_aa: CACVPGGLNTEAFF; d_call: NA; clone_size: NA; cdr3_length: 14; v_call: TRBV30; j_call: TRBJ1-1
cdr3_nt: TGTGCCAGCAAAACAGGGATCAACTATGGCTACACCTTC; cdr3_aa: CASKTGINYGYTF; d_call: NA; clone_size: NA; cdr3_length: 13; v_call: TRBV6-5; j_call: TRBJ1-2
cdr3_nt: TGTGCCAGCAGCTTGCTCGGCAGGGGAAACGATCAGCCCCAGCATTTT; cdr3_aa: CASSLLGRGNDQPQHF; d_call: NA; clone_size: NA; cdr3_length: 16; v_call: TRBV5-6; j_call: TRBJ1-5
cdr3_nt: TGTGCCAGCAGGCCCCGAGGCACCTACGAGCAGTACTTC; cdr3_aa: CASRPRGTYEQYF; d_call: NA; clone_size: NA; cdr3_length: 13; v_call: TRBV6-6; j_call: TRBJ2-7
cdr3_nt: TGTGCCAGCAGCCCCTGGGAGAACAATGAGCAGTTCTTC; cdr3_aa: CASSPWENNEQFF; d_call: NA; clone_size: NA; cdr3_length: 13; v_call: TRBV5-6; j_call: TRBJ2-1
cdr3_nt: TGTGCCAGCAGGCCTCTAGCGGGAGGGGGAGAGACCCAGTACTTC; cdr3_aa: CASRPLAGGGETQYF; d_call: TRBD2; clone_size: NA; cdr3_length: 15; v_call: TRBV7-9; j_call: TRBJ2-5
cdr3_nt: TGTGCCAGCAGCCGAACCGGGACAGGGGGCTCCCACACTGAAGCTTTCTTT; cdr3_aa: CASSRTGTGGSHTEAFF; d_call: TRBD1; clone_size: NA; cdr3_length: 17; v_call: TRBV6-4; j_call: TRBJ1-1
cdr3_nt: TGTGCCAGCAGCTTAGGCGGTATTAACACAGATACGCAGTATTTT; cdr3_aa: CASSLGGINTDTQYF; d_call: NA; clone_size: NA; cdr3_length: 15; v_call: TRBV7-2; j_call: TRBJ2-3
cdr3_nt: TGTGCCAGCAGCCAGTTCCTAGGAGAACAGTTCTTC; cdr3_aa: CASSQFLGEQFF; d_call: NA; clone_size: NA; cdr3_length: 12; v_call: TRBV7-2; j_call: TRBJ2-1
cdr3_nt: TGTGCCACCTCCCGCCGGGACAACAGCAATCAGCCCCAGCATTTT; cdr3_aa: CATSRRDNSNQPQHF; d_call: NA; clone_size: NA; cdr3_length: 15; v_call: TRBV15; j_call: TRBJ1-5
cdr3_nt: TGCGCCAGCAGTGAGTCGACTTTAAGTTGTCCGAATGACTACGAGCAGTACTTC; cdr3_aa: CASSESTLSCPNDYEQYF; d_call: NA; clone_size: NA; cdr3_length: 18; v_call: TRBV10-1; j_call: TRBJ2-7
cdr3_nt: TGTGCCAGCAGCGCCCGGGACAGGGATTACAAGCAGTACTTC; cdr3_aa: CASSARDRDYKQYF; d_call: TRBD1; clone_size: NA; cdr3_length: 14; v_call: TRBV13; j_call: TRBJ2-7
cdr3_nt: TGTGCCAGCAGCTGGACTAGCGGAGGCACAGATACGCAGTATTTT; cdr3_aa: CASSWTSGGTDTQYF; d_call: TRBD2; clone_size: once; cdr3_length: 15; v_call: TRBV7-3; j_call: TRBJ2-3
cdr3_nt: TGTGCCAGCAGCTTCCTTGATTGGACAGGGAACTATGGCTACACCTTC; cdr3_aa: CASSFLDWTGNYGYTF; d_call: TRBD1; clone_size: NA; cdr3_length: 16; v_call: TRBV2; j_call: TRBJ1-2
cdr3_nt: TGTGCCAGCAGTGAACAGGGATCTTGGAAACTGTTTTTT; cdr3_aa: CASSEQGSWKLFF; d_call: NA; clone_size: NA; cdr3_length: 13; v_call: TRBV2; j_call: TRBJ1-4
cdr3_nt: TGTGCCAGCAGTTACCAGCTACAGGGTCACGGGGAGCTGTTTTTT; cdr3_aa: CASSYQLQGHGELFF; d_call: NA; clone_size: NA; cdr3_length: 15; v_call: TRBV6-5; j_call: TRBJ2-2
cdr3_nt: TGCGCCAGCAGTCAAGTCATCACTAGCGGGAGTTGTGAGCAGTTCTTC; cdr3_aa: CASSQVITSGSCEQFF; d_call: TRBD2; clone_size: once; cdr3_length: 16; v_call: TRBV23-1; j_call: TRBJ2-1
cdr3_nt: TGTGCCATCAGTGAGTCAATGATTAGCTCCTACAATGAGCAGTTCTTC; cdr3_aa: CAISESMISSYNEQFF; d_call: NA; clone_size: NA; cdr3_length: 16; v_call: TRBV10-3; j_call: TRBJ2-1
cdr3_nt: TGTGCCAGCAGCTCGATGACAGCTGGGGCCAACGTCCTGACTTTC; cdr3_aa: CASSSMTAGANVLTF; d_call: NA; clone_size: NA; cdr3_length: 15; v_call: TRBV7-9; j_call: TRBJ2-6
cdr3_nt: TGTGCCAGCAGCTTAGTCTCAGGGGGATTGAACACTGAAGCTTTCTTT; cdr3_aa: CASSLVSGGLNTEAFF; d_call: TRBD1; clone_size: NA; cdr3_length: 16; v_call: TRBV7-6; j_call: TRBJ1-1
cdr3_nt: TGCGCCAGCAGCCAAGTAGGGGATAGGTACACTGAAGCTTTCTTT; cdr3_aa: CASSQVGDRYTEAFF; d_call: NA; clone_size: NA; cdr3_length: 15; v_call: TRBV4-3; j_call: TRBJ1-1
cdr3_nt: TGCGCCAGCAGCGGGAACTACGAGCAGTACTTC; cdr3_aa: CASSGNYEQYF; d_call: NA; clone_size: NA; cdr3_length: 11; v_call: TRBV10-2; j_call: TRBJ2-7
cdr3_nt: TGTGCCAGCAGTTTTTGGGGCCGCATGAACACTGAAGCTTTCTTT; cdr3_aa: CASSFWGRMNTEAFF; d_call: NA; clone_size: NA; cdr3_length: 15; v_call: TRBV28; j_call: TRBJ1-1
cdr3_nt: TGTGCCAGCAGCGAACAGGATTATACGCAGTATTTT; cdr3_aa: CASSEQDYTQYF; d_call: NA; clone_size: NA; cdr3_length: 12; v_call: TRBV5-6; j_call: TRBJ2-3
cdr3_nt: TGTGCCTGGGCAGGGGGAATGAACACTGAAGCTTTCTTT; cdr3_aa: CAWAGGMNTEAFF; d_call: TRBD1; clone_size: once; cdr3_length: 13; v_call: TRBV30; j_call: TRBJ1-1
cdr3_nt: TGTGCCTTACTATACCGGGACACTGTCTACGAGCAGTACTTC; cdr3_aa: CALLYRDTVYEQYF; d_call: NA; clone_size: once; cdr3_length: 14; v_call: TRBV6-1; j_call: TRBJ2-7
cdr3_nt: TGCAGCTTCGGACTAGCGGGGATGCAGTATTTT; cdr3_aa: CSFGLAGMQYF; d_call: TRBD2; clone_size: NA; cdr3_length: 11; v_call: TRBV29-1; j_call: TRBJ2-3
cdr3_nt: TGTGCCAGTAGTATGAGGTCAGGTAGCGGGAGCGCTTCGACCGGGGAGCTGTTTTTT; cdr3_aa: CASSMRSGSGSASTGELFF; d_call: TRBD2; clone_size: NA; cdr3_length: 19; v_call: TRBV19; j_call: TRBJ2-2